Following are 27 T cell receptor beta chains from one sample sequenced in a study of monozygotic twins with inflammatory bowel disease. TCRdb reprocessed the 5' RACE reads and keeps a single row for each CDR3 protein, giving no DNA. Its listing shows approximately 100,000 distinct CDR3 sequences. The sequenced sample consisted of blood. The receptors were sampled from a human donor with ulcerative colitis or Crohn's disease, or a healthy co-twin of an affected twin (not recorded which).

The chain links TRBV5-1 to TRBJ1-6; the D call of TRBD1 rests on TCRdb alone, since no DNA is present to check it. This CDR3 contains 15 residues. Germline V CDR1 and CDR2: SGHRS, YFSETQ. The CDR3 reads CASNPLPGENSPLHF.

The chain combines TRBV11-3 with TRBJ1-6; TCRdb's D call of TRBD1 is untestable without DNA. The CDR3 is made up of 14 amino acids. The germline V gene encodes CDR1 SGHNT and CDR2 YENEEA. CDR3 in amino acids: CASRGQGYNSPLHF.

CDR3 in amino acids: CSVAKVGAEQFF. V usage is TRBV29-1 and J usage is TRBJ2-1; the TCRdb D gene call, TRBD1, has no DNA to confirm it. Germline lookup yields CDR1 SQVTM and CDR2 ANQGSEA. The CDR3 runs to 12 residues.

This chain connects TRBV29-1 to TRBJ2-5; TCRdb gives TRBD1 as the D gene, but with no DNA this cannot be confirmed. Germline V CDR1 and CDR2: SQVTM, ANQGSEA. This CDR3 has 14 residues. CDR3 sequence: CSVDRSGGAETQYF.

This chain connects TRBV18 to TRBJ1-5. Germline V gene data show CDR1 as KGHSH and CDR2 as LQKENI. The CDR3 consists of 13 residues. This CDR3 is CASSPGENQPQHF.

The V gene is TRBV20-1, the J gene TRBJ2-1; absent DNA, TCRdb's TRBD2 call cannot be checked. CDR3 size: 17 residues. Germline values: CDR1 DFQATT, CDR2 SNEGSKA (reference sequence). The CDR3 spells CSARGGLAGGWYNEQFF.

This rearrangement joins TRBV25-1 to TRBJ2-2; TCRdb indicates TRBD1, and absent DNA this call remains unverified. CDR1 is MGHDK and CDR2 is SYGVNS in the germline V gene. The CDR3 contains 12 residues. CDR3 sequence: CASIGGTGELFF.

This rearrangement joins TRBV11-2 to TRBJ2-7. CDR1 is SGHAT and CDR2 is FQNNGV in the germline V gene. This CDR3 spans 13 amino acids. CDR3 region: CASSSLASYEQYF.

The V call is TRBV4-1, the J call TRBJ2-7. This CDR3 has 13 residues. From germline, CDR1 is MGHRA and CDR2 YSYEKL. The CDR3: CASSQLGPDTRYF.

The rearrangement links TRBV27 to TRBJ2-3. The V gene's germline CDR1 is MNHEY and CDR2 SMNVEV (reference sequence). The CDR3 consists of 14 residues. The CDR3 sequence: CASSPWTATDTQYF.

The CDR3 protein is CASSPLAGGQPQHF. The chain has TRBV18 and TRBJ1-5; TCRdb returns TRBD1, unconfirmable since there is no DNA. The CDR3 is 14 amino acids. Germline lookup yields CDR1 KGHSH and CDR2 LQKENI.

This chain joins TRBV10-3 and TRBJ2-3. The CDR3 has 15 amino acids. The germline V gene encodes CDR1 ENHRY and CDR2 SYGVKD. The CDR3 sequence is CAISETDSSTDTQYF.

The chain has TRBV7-9 and TRBJ2-1; the TCRdb D gene call, TRBD1, has no DNA to confirm it. Germline assignment: CDR1 SEHNR and CDR2 FQNEAQ (reference sequence). The CDR3 is made up of 17 amino acids. CDR3 region: CASSSSRQRNWLNEQFF.

The chain is built from TRBV5-1 and TRBJ2-1. Germline V lookup: CDR1 SGHRS, CDR2 YFSETQ. CDR3 length: 14 amino acids. The CDR3 sequence: CASIPDISYNEQFF.

The chain links TRBV4-1 to TRBJ1-2. Germline values: CDR1 MGHRA, CDR2 YSYEKL. This CDR3 is built from 15 residues. The CDR3: CASSRGTAGNYGYTF.

The CDR3: CASSEVGPGEQYF. V gene TRBV25-1 combines with J gene TRBJ2-7; TCRdb's D call, TRBD1, is unchecked because there is no DNA. This CDR3 region has 13 residues. CDR1 MGHDK and CDR2 SYGVNS come from the germline V gene.

The chain employs TRBV12-3 or TRBV12-4 and TRBJ1-4; as DNA is missing, the TRBD1 call by TCRdb cannot be tested. The CDR3 is made up of 17 amino acids. The CDR3 loop reads CASRPRDRGRFGEKLFF.

The V gene is TRBV7-2, the J gene TRBJ1-2; TCRdb gives TRBD1 as the D gene, but with no DNA this cannot be confirmed. CDR3 length: 14 residues. Germline values: CDR1 SGHTA, CDR2 FQGNSA. CDR3 sequence: CASSKDRGVYGYTF.

This chain's CDR3 is CSATGRQETQYF. The chain has TRBV29-1 and TRBJ2-5; TCRdb's D call of TRBD1 is untestable without DNA. Germline loops: CDR1 SQVTM, CDR2 ANQGSEA. The CDR3 spans 12 residues. The full variable domain, in which reference TRBV29-1 and TRBJ2-5 provide the parts outside the CDR3, is SAVISQKPSRDICQRGTSLTIQCQVDSQVTMMFWYRQQPGQSLTLIATANQGSEATYESGFVIDKFPISRPNLTFSTLTVSNMSPEDSSIYLCSATGRQETQYFGPGTRLLVL.

The chain recombines TRBV12-3 or TRBV12-4 with TRBJ2-7; the D call from TCRdb, TRBD1, cannot be confirmed without DNA. The CDR3 is 14 amino acids. This chain's CDR3 is CASSFGGETYEQYF.

This chain links TRBV20-1 with TRBJ2-2; TCRdb lists TRBD1, though no DNA is available to test this call. The CDR3 loop spans 14 amino acids. Germline CDR1 is DFQATT and CDR2 is SNEGSKA (reference sequence). The CDR3 sequence is CSATDRGPTGELFF.

The V call is TRBV5-1, the J call TRBJ2-7; TCRdb's D call, TRBD1, is unchecked because there is no DNA. The CDR3 has 15 amino acids. CDR1 and CDR2 from the germline V gene are SGHRS and YFSETQ. The CDR3 loop is CASRHLGQGSYEQYF.

The J gene is TRBJ2-1, the V gene TRBV11-2; TCRdb's assignment of TRBD2 cannot be checked, as there is no DNA. The CDR3 is 17 residues long. From germline, CDR1 is SGHAT and CDR2 FQNNGV. The CDR3 sequence is CASSLVAGEASYNEQFF.

This chain connects TRBV5-1 to TRBJ2-1; lacking DNA, the TRBD1 call made by TCRdb goes unchecked. Germline lookup yields CDR1 SGHRS and CDR2 YFSETQ. The CDR3 is 14 amino acids. The CDR3 reads CASSLGQDHNEQFF.

Here the CDR3 reads CASMTSGTYEQYF. The chain combines TRBV19 with TRBJ2-7; the D gene TCRdb calls, TRBD2, cannot be checked with no DNA. The length of the CDR3 is 13 residues. CDR1 is LNHDA, CDR2 SQIVND, per germline (reference sequence).

J is TRBJ1-1 and V is TRBV6-5; TCRdb indicates TRBD1, and absent DNA this call remains unverified. The CDR3 length is 15 residues. Looked up from germline, CDR1 is MNHEY and CDR2 is SVGAGI. CDR3 sequence: CASSYPGGLNTEAFF.

This rearrangement joins TRBV2 to TRBJ2-7; absent DNA, TCRdb's TRBD1 call cannot be checked. The V gene's germline CDR1 is SNHLY and CDR2 FYNNEI. CDR3 length equals 17 residues. The CDR3 loop is CASSDGLAGAYSYEQYF.